These 20 T cell receptor beta chains were sequenced from one sample in a study of CD8 T cells in Susac syndrome. An amount of RNA that ranged from roughly 0.45 to 1 ug was reverse transcribed with random hexamers. MiXCR, run by TCRdb on the immunoSEQ multiplex PCR reads, gives a single entry per CDR3 protein. The sample consists of tens of thousands of distinct CDR3 sequences, approximately 93% of them appearing once. The specimen sequenced was CD8+ T cells from PBMCs. The receptors here all came from a human donor in good health.

This clonotype was seen more than once but under ten times. The chain links TRBV11-2 to TRBJ1-1; D is ambiguous. Germline V gene lookup returns CDR1 SGHAT and CDR2 FQNNGV. This CDR3 has 12 amino acids. Trimming stripped 3 bases from V and 7 bases from J, with 9 bases between. The chain's CDR3 is CASSFSGNEAFF. The CDR3 DNA reads TGTGCCAGCAGCTTTTCCGGGAATGAAGCTTTCTTT.

V gene TRBV19 combines with J gene TRBJ2-7; 7 bases map to TRBD1. The CDR3 covers 11 residues. With V trimmed by 6 bases and J by 4 bases, 0 bases remained unmatched. CDR1 LNHDA and CDR2 SQIVND come from the germline V gene (reference sequence). The chain's CDR3 is CASRQGYEQYF. CDR3 DNA: TGTGCCAGTAGACAGGGGTACGAGCAGTACTTC.

The chain uses TRBV2 and TRBJ1-2; D not resolved. The V gene lost 2 bases and the J gene lost 13 bases, with 17 bases spanning the gap. The CDR3 has 13 residues. CDR1 is SNHLY and CDR2 is FYNNEI in the germline V gene. CDR3: CASSEYNGPLGTF. CDR3 DNA sequence: TGTGCCAGCAGTGAATATAACGGCCCGTTGGGCACCTTC.

The chain has TRBV27 and TRBJ2-2; 7 bases fit TRBD2. V shed 6 bases, J shed 7 bases, and the junction held 8 bases outside the gene matches. This CDR3 has 14 residues. Germline lookup yields CDR1 MNHEY and CDR2 SMNVEV (reference sequence). CDR3 sequence reads: CASSPLASGGELFF. The CDR3 bases are TGTGCCAGCAGCCCACTAGCGAGTGGCGGGGAGCTGTTTTTT.

This rearrangement joins TRBV28 to TRBJ1-1; D possibly corresponds to TRBD1 (6 bases). CDR3 size: 15 residues. Trimming took 8 bases from V and 2 from J, leaving 18 bases between them. Germline assignment: CDR1 MDHEN and CDR2 SYDVKM. The CDR3 nucleotides read TGTGCCAGCCTCCCCGTGTTCGGGGGCAACACTGAAGCTTTCTTT. Its protein product is CASLPVFGGNTEAFF. The whole variable domain, remainder taken from reference TRBV28 and TRBJ1-1, is DVKVTQSSRYLVKRTGEKVFLECVQDMDHENMFWYRQDPGLGLRLIYFSYDVKMKEKGDIPEGYSVSREKKERFSLILESASTNQTSMYLCASLPVFGGNTEAFFGQGTRLTVV.

CDR3 in amino acids: CASSLDISSGAGNEQFF. The CDR3 DNA reads as TGTGCCAGCAGTTTAGACATATCAAGTGGGGCAGGGAATGAGCAGTTCTTC. V is TRBV12-3 or TRBV12-4 and J is TRBJ2-1, with D possibly matching TRBD1 (5 bases). This CDR3 is 17 amino acids long. Trimming removed 1 base at V and 7 bases at J, with 20 bases between.

The rearrangement links TRBV9 to TRBJ2-7, with unresolved D. CDR3 length equals 14 residues. Germline lookup yields CDR1 SGDLS and CDR2 YYNGEE. The germline V and J ends were trimmed by 6 bases and 1 base, with 14 bases remaining between them. In nucleotides, the CDR3 is TGTGCCAGCACCCCCTCTGGGAAATCCTACGAGCAGTACTTC. This gives the protein CASTPSGKSYEQYF.

This rearrangement joins TRBV7-9 to TRBJ1-1; D perhaps matches TRBD1 (5 bases). The germline V and J ends were trimmed by 4 bases and 1 base, with 13 bases remaining between them. Germline V lookup: CDR1 SEHNR, CDR2 FQNEAQ (reference sequence). The CDR3 length is 15 residues. The CDR3 protein is CASSSPQGENTEAFF. In nucleotides, the CDR3 is TGTGCCAGCAGCTCTCCCCAAGGGGAGAACACTGAAGCTTTCTTT.

This chain uses TRBV3-1 with TRBJ1-5; D ambiguous. This CDR3 contains 13 residues. V was trimmed by 3 bases and J by 1 base, leaving 4 bases between them. CDR1 and CDR2 from the germline V gene are LGHDT and YNNKEL (reference sequence). The CDR3 coding sequence is TGTGCCAGCAGCCAGGACAGCAATCAGCCCCAGCATTTT. Amino acid sequence: CASSQDSNQPQHF.

The chain combines TRBV3-1 with TRBJ2-1, with D possibly TRBD2 on 5 matching bases. Deletions cut 6 bases from V and 4 bases from J, with 13 bases between. This CDR3 contains 14 residues. CDR1 and CDR2 from the germline V gene are LGHDT and YNNKEL (reference sequence). CDR3 sequence: CASSPGKFYNEQFF. In DNA form, the CDR3 reads TGTGCCAGCAGTCCGGGGAAGTTTTACAATGAGCAGTTCTTC.

The gene calls are TRBV19 and TRBJ1-1; D remains ambiguous. The CDR3 totals 12 residues. The V gene lost 8 bases and the J gene lost 1 base, with 8 bases spanning the gap. Germline CDR1 and CDR2: LNHDA and SQIVND (reference sequence). In DNA, the CDR3 is TGTGCCAGTTCCACAGCGAACACTGAAGCTTTCTTT. Its translation is CASSTANTEAFF. Filled out from reference TRBV19 and TRBJ1-1, the complete variable domain reads DGGITQSPKYLFRKEGQNVTLSCEQNLNHDAMYWYRQDPGQGLRLIYYSQIVNDFQKGDIAEGYSVSREKKESFPLTVTSAQKNPTAFYLCASSTANTEAFFGQGTRLTVV.

The chain employs TRBV29-1 and TRBJ2-7; perhaps TRBD1 as D (6 bases). The CDR3 extends over 13 amino acids. Germline CDR1 reads SQVTM; CDR2 reads ANQGSEA. Here the CDR3 reads CSITGQNTYEQYF. CDR3 bases: TGCAGTATAACGGGACAAAATACCTACGAGCAGTACTTC.

This CDR3 is CSVVTSEAFF. Here the CDR3 DNA reads TGCAGCGTTGTGACTTCTGAAGCTTTCTTT. The chain recombines TRBV29-1 with TRBJ1-1; D remains unclear. The CDR3 covers 10 residues. V lost 4 bases and J lost 6, with 6 bases in between. The V gene's germline CDR1 is SQVTM and CDR2 ANQGSEA.

The CDR3 sequence is CASSLTESFYGYTF. CDR3 DNA: TGTGCCAGCAGTTTGACGGAATCCTTCTATGGCTACACCTTC. J is TRBJ1-2 and V is TRBV28; D ambiguous. This CDR3 region has 14 residues. Trimming removed 3 bases from V and 4 bases from J, with 12 bases in between. Germline assignment: CDR1 MDHEN and CDR2 SYDVKM.

The CDR3 here is CASNSVGGQGPNYGYTF. CDR3 bases: TGTGCCAGCAATTCGGTGGGGGGACAGGGGCCCAACTATGGCTACACCTTC. The V call is TRBV9, the J call TRBJ1-2, with 10 bases matching TRBD1. The V segment lost 6 bases and the J segment 2 bases; nucleotides outside the gene matches: 13. CDR3 length: 17 amino acids. Per the germline V gene, CDR1 is SGDLS and CDR2 is YYNGEE.

The rearrangement joins TRBV5-4 to TRBJ2-1, with 8 positions matching TRBD2. Trimming took 5 bases from V and 1 from J; bases not matched to a gene: 8. CDR3 size: 16 residues. Germline V gene data show CDR1 as SGHNT and CDR2 as YYREEE (reference sequence). CDR3 loop: CASRRGDGGSYNEQFF. CDR3 sequence (DNA): TGTGCCAGCAGGCGGGGGGATGGGGGGTCCTACAATGAGCAGTTCTTC. Filled out from reference TRBV5-4 and TRBJ2-1, the complete variable domain reads ETGVTQSPTHLIKTRGQQVTLRCSSQSGHNTVSWYQQALGQGPQFIFQYYREEENGRGNFPPRFSGLQFPNYSSELNVNALELDDSALYLCASRRGDGGSYNEQFFGPGTRLTVL.

The chain carries TRBV7-6 and TRBJ2-2; 12 bases fit TRBD2. The germline CDR1 and CDR2 sequences are SGHVS and FNYEAQ. J gave up 5 bases and V 4 bases, and 2 bases lay outside the gene matches. The CDR3 consists of 15 residues. CDR3 sequence: CASSSGTSGTGELFF. CDR3 in DNA: TGTGCCAGCAGCTCCGGGACTAGCGGGACCGGGGAGCTGTTTTTT.

This sequence joins TRBV30 and TRBJ1-1; D is uncertain. Germline V gene sequence: CDR1 GTSNPN, CDR2 SVGIG (reference sequence). CDR3 length: 14 residues. The V and J ends lost 3 bases and 10 bases respectively, with 21 bases between them. CDR3 residues: CAWSPRWNTDGAFF. CDR3 nucleotide sequence: TGTGCCTGGAGCCCCCGGTGGAACACTGACGGAGCTTTCTTT.

The chain links TRBV19 to TRBJ2-1; unclear D gene. CDR1 and CDR2 (germline): LNHDA, SQIVND (reference sequence). Deletions cut 5 bases from V and 7 bases from J, with 18 bases between. The length of the CDR3 is 15 residues. Here the CDR3 reads CASSADSLIWNEQFF. CDR3 DNA: TGTGCCAGTAGTGCAGACTCTCTCATATGGAATGAGCAGTTCTTC.

V is TRBV28 and J is TRBJ2-7, with D tentatively TRBD1 or TRBD2 (5 bases each). Trimming stripped 3 bases from V and 6 bases from J, with 15 bases between. This CDR3 spans 14 amino acids. CDR1 is MDHEN, CDR2 SYDVKM, per germline. CDR3 nucleotide sequence: TGTGCCAGCAGTTTCTGGGGACGCTATTTCGAGCAGTACTTC. Translated: CASSFWGRYFEQYF.